The 15 T cell receptor beta chains presented below share a single source sample, sequenced in a study of blood T cells in healthy people across ages. A second PCR, run for about 7 to 11 cycles, used a sample-barcoded 5' primer plus a J-beta primer mix. TCRdb passed the 5' RACE reads through MiXCR, listing each CDR3 protein once. The data hold 600,000 to 800,000 distinct CDR3 sequences, with about 21% observed a single time. Sequencing was performed on blood. The receptors derive from an older man in good health.

This clonotype was recorded a few times. The rearrangement joins TRBV14 to TRBJ2-2, with D unclear. The V and J ends lost 0 bases and 4 bases respectively, with 12 bases between them. The CDR3 runs 16 residues. In germline, CDR1 is SGHDN, CDR2 FVKESK. This chain's CDR3 is CASSQDLGVSTGELFF. The CDR3 DNA sequence: TGTGCCAGCAGCCAAGATCTTGGGGTCAGCACCGGGGAGCTGTTTTTT. The full variable domain, with the rest looked up from reference TRBV14 and TRBJ2-2, is EAGVTQFPSHSVIEKGQTVTLRCDPISGHDNLYWYRRVMGKEIKFLLHFVKESKQDESGMPNNRFLAERTGGTYSTLKVQPAELEDSGVYFCASSQDLGVSTGELFFGEGSRLTVL.

Only a few counts were recorded for this clonotype. The chain recombines TRBV11-2 with TRBJ1-5; D possibly corresponds to TRBD1 (5 bases). This CDR3 is 12 amino acids long. Germline loops: CDR1 SGHAT, CDR2 FQNNGV. Between the trimmed V and J ends, which lost 9 bases and 3 bases, there was a span of 9 bases. The CDR3 DNA is TGTGCCAGTGGACACGACAATCAGCCCCAGCATTTT. Encoded protein: CASGHDNQPQHF.

This clonotype has just a few counts. The chain links TRBV20-1 to TRBJ2-5; 7 bases line up with TRBD2. The end of the DNA is better explained by TRBJ2-1, so the J call may be wrong. The germline gives CDR1 DFQATT, CDR2 SNEGSKA (reference sequence). CDR3 length: 16 amino acids. The CDR3 DNA follows: TGCAGTGCTAGAGAGTTTGGGAGGGCGGCCTACAATGAGCAGTTCTTC. This codes for CSAREFGRAAYNEQFF.

V usage is TRBV27 and J usage is TRBJ1-2; TRBD1 aligns across 9 bases. Per the germline V gene, CDR1 is MNHEY and CDR2 is SMNVEV (reference sequence). Unmatched junction bases numbered 8, after V lost 5 bases and J lost 4 bases. This CDR3 is built from 15 residues. The CDR3 DNA is TGTGCCAGCAGTACCCCGGGACAGGGCCCCTATGGCTACACCTTC. This gives the protein CASSTPGQGPYGYTF.

This chain joins TRBV27 and TRBJ2-5; unclear D gene. The closer fit of TRBJ2-1 to the DNA end suggests the J call may be wrong. The CDR3 spans 13 residues. Germline V lookup: CDR1 MNHEY, CDR2 SMNVEV (reference sequence). CDR3 protein: CASSFSNLNEQFF. The CDR3 bases are TGTGCCAGCAGTTTCTCTAATCTCAATGAGCAGTTCTTC.

The rearrangement uses TRBV27 and TRBJ2-6; D gene ambiguous. Germline loops: CDR1 MNHEY, CDR2 SMNVEV (reference sequence). V lost 4 bases, J lost 0 bases, and 13 bases lay in between. The CDR3 is made up of 17 amino acids. CDR3 loop: CASSWKADTSGANVLTF. As DNA, the CDR3 is TGTGCCAGCAGTTGGAAGGCAGATACCTCTGGGGCCAACGTCCTGACTTTC.

This clonotype occurred many times. The gene calls are TRBV27 and TRBJ2-1, with 10 positions matching TRBD2. V lost 4 bases, J lost 6 bases, and 9 bases stayed unmatched. Germline CDR1 and CDR2: MNHEY and SMNVEV (reference sequence). The CDR3 loop spans 16 amino acids. CDR3 amino acids: CASSSLRTSGPNEQFF. Written as DNA, the CDR3 is TGTGCCAGCAGTTCACTTCGGACTAGCGGCCCCAATGAGCAGTTCTTC.

This chain joins TRBV20-1 and TRBJ2-3, with TRBD2 identical over 12 bases. Trimming removed 3 bases from V and 1 base from J; junction bases left unmatched: 11. Germline lookup yields CDR1 DFQATT and CDR2 SNEGSKA (reference sequence). This CDR3 contains 18 residues. CDR3 nucleotides: TGCAGTGCTAGTCCGGGACTAGCGGGCTCCAGGGGCACAGATACGCAGTATTTT. Amino acids: CSASPGLAGSRGTDTQYF.

This clonotype has more than one count but fewer than ten. V gene TRBV12-3 or TRBV12-4 combines with J gene TRBJ2-5, with TRBD2 identical over 9 bases. The CDR3 sequence is 16 residues long. Trimming took 6 bases from V and 0 from J; bases not matched to a gene: 8. The CDR3 nucleotides read TGTGCCAGCAGCATAGGGACTAGCCACTACCAAGAGACCCAGTACTTC. Protein product: CASSIGTSHYQETQYF.

The V and J genes are TRBV7-6 and TRBJ2-1; D gene ambiguous. The CDR3 is made up of 15 amino acids. V gave up 1 base and J gave up 5 bases, with 12 bases separating them. Germline CDR1 SGHVS, CDR2 FNYEAQ. CDR3: CASSLGPTWDNEQFF. The DNA of the CDR3 is TGTGCCAGCAGCTTAGGACCCACGTGGGACAATGAGCAGTTCTTC.

The chain joins TRBV5-1 to TRBJ2-1; D is uncertain. V shed 4 bases and J shed 6 bases, with 17 bases lying between them. The CDR3 length is 15 residues. Germline-derived CDR1 and CDR2 are SGHRS and YFSETQ. The CDR3 spells CASSLGPPSLNEQFF. CDR3 nucleotide sequence: TGCGCCAGCAGCCTCGGGCCCCCAAGTCTCAATGAGCAGTTCTTC.

CDR3 bases: TGCGCCAGCAGCCCCGGGACTAGTCGCTACGAGCAGTACTTC. Translated, it gives CASSPGTSRYEQYF. The rearrangement joins TRBV5-1 to TRBJ2-7, with 8 bases aligning to TRBD2. J lost 3 bases, V lost 4 bases, and 6 bases had no gene match. The CDR3 extends over 14 amino acids. Germline lookup yields CDR1 SGHRS and CDR2 YFSETQ.

A note on this clonotype: A read error is possible here, since a much larger clone lies one base away. The genes are TRBV7-2 and TRBJ2-6, with D maybe TRBD1 (5 bases). The CDR3 is 15 amino acids. Germline CDR1 reads SGHTA; CDR2 reads FQGNSA. CDR3 amino acids: CASSFQSSGANALTF. The CDR3 DNA follows: TGTGCCAGCAGCTTTCAGTCCTCTGGGGCCAACGCCCTGACTTTC.

Only one count was recorded for this clonotype. The genes are TRBV20-1 and TRBJ2-2; the match to TRBD2 covers 12 bases. CDR3 length: 16 residues. Germline assignment: CDR1 DFQATT and CDR2 SNEGSKA (reference sequence). Trimming removed 6 bases from V and 4 bases from J; junction bases left unmatched: 9. CDR3 region: CSAPTSGRLGTGELFF. In DNA form, the CDR3 reads TGCAGTGCACCGACTAGCGGGAGATTGGGCACCGGGGAGCTGTTTTTT.

The chain is built from TRBV12-3 or TRBV12-4 and TRBJ2-7; D is possibly TRBD2 (5 bases). The CDR3 runs to 14 residues. The V end lost 4 bases, the J end lost 2 bases, and 12 bases lay between the germline ends. In DNA form, the CDR3 reads TGTGCCAGCAGTTCAGACTACCCTCCCTACGAGCAGTACTTC. Protein product: CASSSDYPPYEQYF.